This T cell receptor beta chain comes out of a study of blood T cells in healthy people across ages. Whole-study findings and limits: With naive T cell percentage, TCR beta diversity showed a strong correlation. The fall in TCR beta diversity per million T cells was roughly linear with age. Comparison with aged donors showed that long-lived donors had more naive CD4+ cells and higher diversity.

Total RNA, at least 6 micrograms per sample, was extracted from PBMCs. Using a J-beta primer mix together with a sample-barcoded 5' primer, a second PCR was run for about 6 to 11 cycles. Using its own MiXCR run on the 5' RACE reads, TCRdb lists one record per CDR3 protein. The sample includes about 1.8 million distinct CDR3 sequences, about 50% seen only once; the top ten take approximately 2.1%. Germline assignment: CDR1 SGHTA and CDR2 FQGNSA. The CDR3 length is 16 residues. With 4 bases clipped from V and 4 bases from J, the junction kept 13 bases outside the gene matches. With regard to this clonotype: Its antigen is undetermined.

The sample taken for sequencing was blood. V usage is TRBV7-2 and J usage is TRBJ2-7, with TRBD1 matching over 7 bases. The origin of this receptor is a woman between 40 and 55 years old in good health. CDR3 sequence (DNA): TGTGCCAGCAGCTATGGGGGACAGCGAGTAGTATACGAGCAGTACTTC. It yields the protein CASSYGGQRVVYEQYF.